The rows below give T cell receptor beta chains drawn from one sample of a study of blood T cells in healthy people across ages. TCRdb reanalysed the 5' RACE reads using MiXCR and keeps one entry per CDR3 protein. The sample comprises about 630,000 distinct CDR3 sequences, roughly 20% of which are singletons, and 3% to 4% rests with the top ten. Sequenced: blood. The source is a man in his 70s in good health. The CDR3 runs from the conserved cysteine through the conserved F or W. Each record gives: CDR3 protein, CDR3 DNA, D gene, clone size, V gene, J gene. The D gene is left open where the match is weak. Clone size is stated in some rows and not others, as once, few, many or a class when expanded.

CASSYSRTRISGVNVLTF,TGTGCCAGCAGTTACAGTCGGACACGGATCTCTGGGGTCAACGTCCTGACTTTC,-,-,TRBV6-2/TRBV6-3,TRBJ2-6
CSVVGTKGYEQYF,TGCAGCGTTGTAGGGACAAAGGGCTACGAGCAGTACTTC,-,-,TRBV29-1,TRBJ2-7
CASSLTITDTQYF,TGTGCCAGCAGCTTAACCATAACGGATACGCAGTATTTT,-,-,TRBV7-3,TRBJ2-3
CASSQDGGRSNEKLFF,TGCGCCAGCAGCCAAGATGGGGGGCGATCTAACGAAAAACTGTTTTTT,-,few,TRBV4-3,TRBJ1-4
CAVTSGRSDPETQYF,TGTGCCGTAACTAGCGGGAGATCGGATCCAGAGACCCAGTACTTC,TRBD2,few,TRBV2,TRBJ2-5
CASSPLDSRDTQYF,TGCGCCAGCAGCCCACTGGACAGCCGCGATACGCAGTATTTT,-,few,TRBV5-1,TRBJ2-3
CASSRLPGTRNEQFF,TGCGCCAGCAGCCGATTACCCGGGACTAGAAATGAGCAGTTCTTC,TRBD2,few,TRBV4-1,TRBJ2-1
CASSYSRTSGSPNEQFF,TGTGCCAGCAGTTACTCCCGGACTAGCGGGAGTCCCAATGAGCAGTTCTTC,TRBD2,-,TRBV6-2/TRBV6-3,TRBJ2-1
CASRRTGDSYNEQFF,TGTGCCAGCAGAAGAACAGGGGACTCCTACAATGAGCAGTTCTTC,TRBD1,-,TRBV7-2,TRBJ2-1
CAISETSRTDTQYF,TGTGCCATCAGTGAGACGTCTCGGACAGATACGCAGTATTTT,-,-,TRBV10-3,TRBJ2-3
CSVEKWDTEYNEQFF,TGCAGCGTTGAAAAGTGGGACACAGAATACAATGAGCAGTTCTTC,-,few,TRBV29-1,TRBJ2-1
CSAKTQGAHSYNEQFF,TGCAGTGCTAAAACCCAGGGGGCTCACTCCTACAATGAGCAGTTCTTC,TRBD1,-,TRBV20-1,TRBJ2-1
CASSSPTGVYNEQFF,TGTGCCAGCAGCTCACCGACAGGGGTGTACAATGAGCAGTTCTTC,TRBD1,-,TRBV7-9,TRBJ2-1
CASSLKSWTGEEGSYNEQFF,TGTGCCAGCAGCCTCAAATCCTGGACAGGGGAGGAGGGCTCCTACAATGAGCAGTTCTTC,-,few,TRBV21-1,TRBJ2-1
CSARASGRAVTDTQYF,TGCAGTGCTAGAGCTAGCGGGAGAGCGGTCACAGATACGCAGTATTTT,TRBD2,-,TRBV20-1,TRBJ2-3
CASSSSDTWTYGQYF,TGTGCCAGCAGTTCCTCGGACACCTGGACCTACGGGCAGTACTTC,-,-,TRBV12-3/TRBV12-4,TRBJ2-7
CASSQEVSASGRAFNTGELFF,TGTGCCAGCAGCCAAGAAGTGTCGGCTAGCGGGAGGGCCTTTAACACCGGGGAGCTGTTTTTT,TRBD2,few,TRBV4-2,TRBJ2-2
CASTPADSSYNEQFF,TGTGCCAGCACTCCGGCCGACAGCTCCTACAATGAGCAGTTCTTC,-,-,TRBV14,TRBJ2-1
CASSLSFATNEKLFF,TGTGCCAGCAGTTTATCGTTTGCAACTAATGAAAAACTGTTTTTT,-,-,TRBV27,TRBJ1-4
CASSSVGEETQYF,TGTGCCAGCAGTTCTGTAGGGGAAGAGACCCAGTACTTC,-,-,TRBV6-5,TRBJ2-5
CASSYIGGSEKLFF,TGTGCCAGCAGTTACATCGGGGGTAGTGAAAAACTGTTTTTT,-,few,TRBV6-5,TRBJ1-4
CSASPGELHGYTF,TGCAGTGCTAGTCCGGGGGAATTACACGGCTACACCTTC,-,-,TRBV20-1,TRBJ1-2
CASSYLAGGPYNEQFF,TGTGCCAGCAGTTATCTAGCGGGAGGGCCGTACAATGAGCAGTTCTTC,TRBD2,few,TRBV6-5,TRBJ2-1